The T cell receptor (beta chain) under discussion was sequenced for a study of CD8+ T cells in alopecia areata. It was from PBMCs that CD4+ and CD8+ T cells were sorted. Trimming pared 5 bases from V and 6 bases from J, leaving 22 bases between. CDR3 length equals 16 residues. CDR1 is SGHAT and CDR2 is FQNNGV in the germline V gene. A remark on this clone: Its antigen is unknown.

Extraction of RNA preceded its reverse transcription into cDNA, which served as the sequencing template. Profiled with immunoSEQ multiplex PCR; TCRdb holds only in-frame clones, not every one. Of about 120,000 clones listed, roughly 66% are singletons. Study observations and caveats: Clarity of TCR sharing across patients fell short of that in mice, possibly HLA-related.

The sample comprised CD4+ T cells sorted from blood. The V call is TRBV11-2, the J call TRBJ1-2, with D possibly TRBD1 on 5 matching bases. The clonotype comes from a human donor in good health. The CDR3 bases are TGTGCCAGCAGCGCAACTAGAGGGACGGTTAAGGATGGCTACACCTTC. Residues: CASSATRGTVKDGYTF.